In this sample, the clone carrying this TCR beta chain turned up a few times. The antigen remains unidentified. These data come from a study of Ad26.COV2.S vaccination and SARS-CoV-2 variants. On the study more broadly: Participants got Ad26.COV2.S intramuscularly, once or twice 56 days apart.

Noted treatment: 15 to 20 received Ad26.COV2.S at low or high dose, single or two shots; 5 received placebo; per-sample allocation not given. All samples were drawn on day 63, counting from the first vaccine or placebo injection. CDR3 length: 13 residues. Trimming cost V 0 bases and J 2 bases, with 4 bases left between them. Germline V CDR1 and CDR2: SGHNT, YENEEA. Here immunoSEQ multiplex PCR was the method, and the copy in TCRdb shows in-frame clones only, minus some. The sample comprises 510,000 or so clones, around 90% of which are singletons, and more than 10% rests with the top ten. Findings and limits, study-wide: Total responses of T cells may have been underestimated by the analyses of TCR breadth and depth. Participants given vaccine showed non-spike TCR breadth similar to that of placebo recipients. Among vaccine recipients, spike-specific TCR breadth exceeded that of placebo recipients.

The clonotype was recovered from a person aged 18-60 years who received the Ad26.COV2.S COVID-19 vaccine or a placebo. The chain uses TRBV11-3 and TRBJ1-1; D call uncertain. The sequencing here drew on peripheral blood, taken in a trial of Ad26.COV2.S vaccine versus placebo. The CDR3 DNA follows: TGTGCCAGCAGCTTAGACGCCAACACTGAAGCTTTCTTT. This codes for CASSLDANTEAFF. Drawing the rest from reference TRBV11-3 and TRBJ1-1, the complete variable domain is EAGVVQSPRYKIIEKKQPVAFWCNPISGHNTLYWYLQNLGQGPELLIRYENEEAVDDSQLPKDRFSAERLKGVDSTLKIQPAELGDSAVYLCASSLDANTEAFFGQGTRLTVV.